The rows below give T cell receptor beta chains drawn from one sample of a study of T cells in localized non-small cell lung cancer. Libraries were prepared by immunoSEQ multiplex PCR; TCRdb keeps only in-frame clonotypes and omits some of them. The repertoire holds approximately 76,000 clones, around 81% seen once, with 7.5% to 10% in the top ten. The sample in question was peripheral blood, obtained before any cancer treatment. These receptors originate from an older female donor with stage I lung adenocarcinoma. Both conserved end residues are part of each CDR3. The D gene is left open where the match is weak. Size is omitted from some rows. Given values are once, few, many or a class for expanded clones.

>13|TRBV19|TRBD1|TRBJ2-5|once
CASKDRGQETQYF
TGTGCCAGTAAGGACAGGGGTCAAGAGACCCAGTACTTC
>15|TRBV19|-|TRBJ2-2|-
CASSTGAGNTGELFF
TGTGCCAGTAGTACGGGGGCAGGGAACACCGGGGAGCTGTTTTTT
>17|TRBV10-3|TRBD2|TRBJ2-5|-
CAISSDGTSGVQETQYF
TGTGCCATCAGCTCTGACGGGACTAGCGGGGTCCAAGAGACCCAGTACTTC
>14|TRBV6-1|-|TRBJ2-2|-
CASRGSSNTGELFF
TGTGCCAGCAGGGGCTCCTCGAACACCGGGGAGCTGTTTTTT
>14|TRBV7-6|TRBD1|TRBJ1-2|once
CASSLGGTGVGYTF
TGTGCCAGCAGCTTAGGAGGGACAGGGGTTGGCTACACCTTC
>16|TRBV7-2|TRBD2|TRBJ2-2|few
CASSPRASGGAGELFF
TGTGCCAGCAGCCCCCGGGCTAGCGGGGGGGCGGGGGAGCTGTTTTTT
>14|TRBV23-1|-|TRBJ2-2|-
CASAKEGGTGELFF
TGCGCCAGCGCGAAGGAGGGGGGCACCGGGGAGCTGTTTTTT
>12|TRBV6-6|-|TRBJ1-1|-
CASRGAGTEAFF
TGTGCCAGTCGGGGCGCGGGCACTGAAGCTTTCTTT
>16|TRBV27|-|TRBJ2-5|-
CASRSSNLIPRETQYF
TGTGCCAGCAGATCCTCCAATTTAATCCCCAGGGAGACCCAGTACTTC
>16|TRBV7-9|TRBD1|TRBJ2-3|-
CASSFDGTGSTDTQYF
TGTGCCAGCAGCTTCGACGGGACAGGGAGCACAGATACGCAGTATTTT
>15|TRBV19|-|TRBJ1-1|-
CASTPRRASPLEAFF
TGTGCCAGTACCCCGCGGCGGGCTTCCCCGCTTGAAGCTTTCTTT
>15|TRBV11-3|-|TRBJ2-3|-
CASSLGAGRTDTQYF
TGTGCCAGCAGCTTAGGAGCGGGCCGCACAGATACGCAGTATTTT
>12|TRBV19|-|TRBJ1-1|many
CASSIGGPEAFF
TGTGCCAGTAGTATAGGGGGGCCTGAAGCTTTCTTT
>14|TRBV7-7|TRBD2|TRBJ2-5|-
CASSPSGVGETQYF
TGTGCCAGCAGCCCTAGCGGGGTTGGAGAGACCCAGTACTTC
>15|TRBV5-4|TRBD2|TRBJ2-7|-
CASSPRGAGAEEQYF
TGTGCCAGCAGCCCTCGAGGAGCGGGAGCGGAGGAGCAGTACTTC
>15|TRBV5-4|-|TRBJ1-3|-
CASSSGRGSGNTIYF
TGTGCCAGCAGCTCAGGACGGGGGTCTGGAAACACCATATATTTT
>12|TRBV19|-|TRBJ2-7|-
CASSGGINEQYF
TGTGCCAGTAGTGGGGGAATCAACGAGCAGTACTTC
>14|TRBV30|TRBD1|TRBJ2-1|-
CAWREIDRVNEQFF
TGTGCCTGGAGGGAAATAGACAGGGTCAATGAGCAGTTCTTC
>14|TRBV6-6|-|TRBJ2-7|-
CASSFYTPSYEQYF
TGTGCCAGCAGTTTCTACACCCCCTCCTACGAGCAGTACTTC
>13|TRBV9|TRBD1|TRBJ1-1|-
CASSAPGGSEAFF
TGTGCCAGCAGCGCACCAGGGGGCTCTGAAGCTTTCTTT
>14|TRBV7-8|-|TRBJ2-7|-
CASSPPKGSYEQYF
TGTGCCAGCAGCCCCCCAAAGGGGTCCTACGAGCAGTACTTC
>14|TRBV29-1|-|TRBJ1-1|-
CSVEESGGGTEAFF
TGCAGCGTTGAAGAGAGTGGGGGGGGAACTGAAGCTTTCTTT